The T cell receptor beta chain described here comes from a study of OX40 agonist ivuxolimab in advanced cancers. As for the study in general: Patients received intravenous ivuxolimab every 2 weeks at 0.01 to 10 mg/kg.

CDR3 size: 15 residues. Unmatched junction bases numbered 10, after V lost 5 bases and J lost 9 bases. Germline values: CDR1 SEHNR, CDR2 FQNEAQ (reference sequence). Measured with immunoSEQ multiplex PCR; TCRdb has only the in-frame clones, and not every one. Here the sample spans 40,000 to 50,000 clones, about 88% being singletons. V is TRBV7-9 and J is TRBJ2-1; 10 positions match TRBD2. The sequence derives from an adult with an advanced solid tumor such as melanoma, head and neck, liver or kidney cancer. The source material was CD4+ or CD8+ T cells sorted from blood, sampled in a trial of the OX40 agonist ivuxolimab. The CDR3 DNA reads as TGTGCCAGCAGCCTCCATAGCGGGGGGTCTGGTGAGCAGTTCTTC. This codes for CASSLHSGGSGEQFF.